The text below deals with one T cell receptor beta chain. These data are taken from a study of T cell changes during pregnancy in multiple sclerosis. Measured with immunoSEQ multiplex PCR; TCRdb has only the in-frame clones, and not every one. The profile shows under 75,000 clones, about nine tenths of them singletons. The CDR3 consists of 14 residues. V shed 5 bases, J shed 4 bases, and the junction held 5 bases outside the gene matches. Germline lookup yields CDR1 SGHRS and CDR2 YFSETQ. This chain joins TRBV5-1 and TRBJ2-5; 10 nucleotides align to TRBD2. This clonotype originated in a female donor with multiple sclerosis, enrolled in a pregnancy study. The specimen comprised CD4+ T cells from peripheral blood mononuclear cells, sampled after pregnancy. CDR3 coding DNA: TGCGCCAGCAGGCTAGCGGGAGATAGAGAGACCCAGTACTTC. Protein sequence: CASRLAGDRETQYF.